The present T cell receptor beta chain was sequenced within a study of a mutant IDH1 vaccine in newly diagnosed glioma. Study as a whole: Before enrollment, the patients had been treated with radiotherapy alone, temozolomide alone, or both together. Most of them had received both.

Data came from immunoSEQ multiplex PCR; TCRdb stores just in-frame clones and leaves some out. Of roughly 51,000 clones listed, around 82% are singletons. Time point reported: week 5, during vaccination. Doses consisted of 300 ug of mutant IDH1 20-mer peptide each, paired with topical imiquimod. This clone was picked up a small number of times. Its target is unknown. Study observations and caveats: Apparently unrelated to pseudoprogression were changes in the top peripheral T cell clonotypes. It was about 94% of patients that developed vaccine-induced immune responses.

Germline V lookup: CDR1 MDHEN, CDR2 SYDVKM. The V end lost 7 bases, the J end lost 0 bases, and 10 bases lay between the germline ends. This CDR3 is 13 amino acids long. The V and J genes are TRBV28 and TRBJ2-7, with D maybe TRBD1 (5 bases). The source was PBMCs, collected from a glioma patient whose treatment included an IDH1 peptide vaccine. The clonotype originates from a woman under 30 with glioma. Some clones in this sample may be carry-over from other donors' samples. The CDR3 sequence is CASIPGISYEQYF. For the CDR3, the DNA is TGTGCCAGCATTCCAGGGATCTCCTACGAGCAGTACTTC.